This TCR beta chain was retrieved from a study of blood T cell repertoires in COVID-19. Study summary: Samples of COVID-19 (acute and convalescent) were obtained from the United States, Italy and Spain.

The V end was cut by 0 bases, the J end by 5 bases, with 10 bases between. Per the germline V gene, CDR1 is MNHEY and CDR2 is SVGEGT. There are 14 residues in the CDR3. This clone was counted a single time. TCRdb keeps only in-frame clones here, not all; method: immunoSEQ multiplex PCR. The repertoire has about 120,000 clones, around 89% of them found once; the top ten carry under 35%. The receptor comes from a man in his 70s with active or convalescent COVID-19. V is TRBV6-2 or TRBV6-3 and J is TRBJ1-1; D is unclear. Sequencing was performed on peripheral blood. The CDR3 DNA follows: TGTGCCAGCAGTTACTCGTGGCGGGAGACTGAAGCTTTCTTT. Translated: CASSYSWRETEAFF.